One and the same sample provided the 10 T cell receptor beta chains below, sequenced in a study of tumor-infiltrating lymphocytes in primary liver carcinoma. Starting from approximately 0.45 ug of total RNA, TCR beta cDNA was produced with a primer in the constant region. Slightly modified ARM-PCR served as the procedure for the TCR beta libraries. These libraries came from three rounds of nested multiplex PCR. The two initial PCR rounds, ten to eleven cycles each, used TRBV1-TRBV30 forward and C-beta reverse primers. TCRdb used MiXCR to reprocess the multiplex PCR reads, holding one entry per CDR3 protein. This repertoire shows about 180,000 distinct CDR3 sequences, approximately 60% found once; its top ten account for approximately 65%. Both blood RNA, taken from unsorted whole blood, and germline DNA were extracted. The sequenced material came from peripheral blood. These receptors all come from a middle-aged man with primary liver carcinoma and hepatitis B virus infection.

This chain's CDR3 is CASKGGAGTEAFF. CDR3 sequence (DNA): TGTGCCAGCAAGGGGGGCGCCGGAACTGAAGCTTTCTTT. The chain joins TRBV6-5 to TRBJ1-1; D may be TRBD1 (6 bases). CDR1 and CDR2 from the germline V gene are MNHEY and SVGAGI. V lost 7 bases and J lost 5, with 14 bases in between. The CDR3 loop spans 13 amino acids.

The J gene is TRBJ2-3, the V gene TRBV6-1; 13 bases match TRBD2. The V segment lost 5 bases and the J segment 0 bases; nucleotides outside the gene matches: 11. The CDR3 length is 19 residues. Germline CDR1 MNHNS, CDR2 SASEGT. The DNA of the CDR3 is TGTGCCAGCAGTCTTTTACTAGCGGGAGGGCCTGGGAGCACAGATACGCAGTATTTT. Its translation: CASSLLLAGGPGSTDTQYF.

Turning to this clonotype: The junction does not match germline at one end; this may be a read error. V is TRBV11-1 and J is TRBJ2-3; D may correspond to TRBD1 or TRBD2 (5 bases each). The CDR3 covers 14 residues. In germline, CDR1 is SGHAT, CDR2 FQDESV (reference sequence). CDR3 DNA sequence: TGTGCCAGCAGCTACGGGACCAGCATAGATACACAGTATTTT. The encoded protein is CASSYGTSIDTQYF.

The CDR3: CASSWVGKTGELFF. The CDR3 region has the DNA TGTGCCAGCAGCTGGGTAGGGAAGACCGGGGAGCTGTTTTTT. The rearrangement uses TRBV6-5 and TRBJ2-2; D remains unclear. CDR3 length: 14 residues. The V end was cut by 6 bases, the J end by 5 bases, with 13 bases between. CDR1 and CDR2 (germline): MNHEY, SVGAGI.

This sequence joins TRBV30 and TRBJ1-3; D might be TRBD1 (5 bases). With 0 bases removed from V and 6 bases from J, the gap between germline ends came to 12 bases. Germline CDR1 is GTSNPN and CDR2 is SVGIG (reference sequence). The CDR3 has 14 amino acids. The CDR3 coding sequence is TGTGCCTGGAGTGTATCCGGGACCGAAAACACCATATATTTT. This sequence encodes CAWSVSGTENTIYF.

The chain couples TRBV6-2 or TRBV6-3 to TRBJ2-4; 11 bases align to TRBD2. Germline CDR1 reads MNHEY; CDR2 reads SVGEGT. After removal of 6 bases from V and 0 bases from J, the junction contained 4 bases not matched to a gene. The CDR3 runs to 16 residues. CDR3 coding DNA: TGTGCCAGCAGAATCGGACTAGCGGGAGCCAAAAACATTCAGTACTTC. Translation: CASRIGLAGAKNIQYF.

About this clonotype itself: The junction differs from germline at one of its ends, possibly a read error. The rearrangement uses TRBV11-3 and TRBJ1-1; no definite D call. The germline CDR1 and CDR2 sequences are SGHNT and YENEEA. The CDR3 has 13 amino acids. CDR3 region: CVSSLVGGTEAFF. The CDR3 DNA reads TGTGTCAGCAGCTTAGTAGGTGGGACTGAAGCTTTCTTT.

CDR3 in DNA: TGTGCTAGTGGCCACAGCGGAAGACCCTACAATGAGCAGTTCTTC. Amino acids: CASGHSGRPYNEQFF. This chain links TRBV12-5 with TRBJ2-1; D possibly corresponds to TRBD2 (5 bases). Germline V gene sequence: CDR1 LGHNT, CDR2 FRNRAP. Trimming removed 6 bases at V and 2 bases at J, with 14 bases between. This CDR3 comprises 15 residues.

The chain has TRBV5-1 and TRBJ2-5, with TRBD2 matching over 7 bases. The CDR3 is made up of 16 amino acids. The J segment lost 5 bases and the V segment lost 3 bases, leaving 13 bases of the junction unmatched. Per germline, CDR1 SGHRS and CDR2 YFSETQ. DNA of the CDR3: TGCGCCAGCAGCTCAGAACCGGGACTACCGAGCGAGACCCAGTACTTC. Amino acids: CASSSEPGLPSETQYF.

Turning to this clonotype: A junction boundary mismatches the germline segment, possibly from a read error. The chain carries TRBV11-2 and TRBJ2-3; weak D call: TRBD2 (6 bases). Germline assignment: CDR1 SGHAT and CDR2 FQNNGV. The CDR3 has 15 residues. The CDR3 bases are TGTGCCAGCAGGTTAATGGGGGGAAGCGCAGATAAGCAGTATTTC. This sequence encodes CASRLMGGSADKQYF.